The clone carrying this T cell receptor beta chain has only a few counts. TCRdb re-called the RT-PCR reads through MiXCR, storing one row per CDR3 protein. This sample yields around 700,000 distinct CDR3 sequences, of which 12% to 15% are seen a single time; just over 3.5% belongs to the top ten. Germline-derived CDR1 and CDR2 are SEHNR and FQNEAQ (reference sequence). Trimming cost V 6 bases and J 2 bases, with 10 bases left between them. The CDR3 contains 13 residues. This TCR was sampled from a female donor in good health, serving as a healthy control. Sequencing was performed on memory CD4+ T cells from blood. The V call is TRBV7-9, the J call TRBJ2-5, with D uncertain. CDR3 DNA sequence: TGTGCCAGCAGTAAGGGAAATCAAGAGACCCAGTACTTC. Translated: CASSKGNQETQYF.